The 2 T cell receptor beta chains below all came from one sample that was sequenced in a study of OX40 agonist ivuxolimab in advanced cancers. Library preparation was by the immunoSEQ multiplex PCR assay. Not all clones reach the TCRdb copy of this immuneACCESS table, which keeps in-frame sequences only. Checked studies attribute under half of the gap to unresolved V genes and leave the rest unexplained. In this sample the table shows about 82,000 clones, 70% to 90% of which occur a single time. Approximately 0.71% of the sample is held by the ten biggest clonotypes. The sample was CD4+ or CD8+ T cells sorted from blood, taken in a trial of the OX40 agonist ivuxolimab. These receptors all stem from an adult with an advanced solid tumor such as melanoma, head and neck, liver or kidney cancer.

This clone was recorded once. The chain recombines TRBV7-2 with TRBJ2-3, with D hard to call. The CDR3 length is 13 residues. Germline CDR1 SGHTA, CDR2 FQGNSA. Trimming took 2 bases from V and 2 from J, leaving 5 bases between them. CDR3 nucleotide sequence: TGTGCCAGCAGCTTATCGGTCACAGATACGCAGTATTTT. This sequence encodes CASSLSVTDTQYF.

The chain has TRBV19 and TRBJ1-2; no definite D call. CDR1 is LNHDA, CDR2 SQIVND, per germline (reference sequence). The CDR3 consists of 15 residues. The V end was cut by 5 bases, the J end by 8 bases, with 21 bases between. The CDR3, as DNA: TGTGCCAGTAGTGACGTGGGCCCTACTTTGCGGGGCTACACCTTC. It is translated as CASSDVGPTLRGYTF.